Shown below are 7 T cell receptor beta chains from a single sample sequenced in a study of beta chain features in type 1 diabetes. For these TCRs, the target antigens are not known. Reverse transcription of all isolated RNA meant that expressed TCRB transcripts were sequenced. The table came from immunoSEQ multiplex PCR; TCRdb's copy has only in-frame clones and leaves some out. Among around 40,000 clones, approximately 61% were seen once, and the ten largest hold about 1.7%. Regarding the study as a whole: Moderately but significantly shorter TCRB CDR3s were found in Type 1 diabetes patients in all four CD4+ subsets.

Sequenced input: Tregs from blood. The source is a man under 40 with type 1 diabetes. Some clones in this sample may be carry-over from other donors' samples.

The CDR3 region has the DNA TGTGCCAGCAGCTCGGATGAGAGGGCCACAGATACGCAGTATTTT. Protein sequence: CASSSDERATDTQYF. This chain connects TRBV7-6 to TRBJ2-3; tentative D call: TRBD2 (5 bases). The V and J ends lost 4 bases and 2 bases respectively, with 13 bases between them. CDR1 SGHVS and CDR2 FNYEAQ come from the germline V gene. The CDR3 covers 15 residues.

The table lists this clone with a few counts. This chain connects TRBV15 to TRBJ1-2; possibly TRBD1 for D (5 bases). The V gene's germline CDR1 is LNHNV and CDR2 YYDKDF (reference sequence). The CDR3 covers 15 residues. V was shortened by 2 bases and J by 5 bases, with 15 bases between the two germline ends. This CDR3 is CATSRSGGRAYGYTF. The CDR3 region has the DNA TGTGCCACCAGCAGATCGGGCGGCAGGGCTTATGGCTACACCTTC.

This clone was counted a single time. The chain employs TRBV10-2 and TRBJ1-3; weak D call: TRBD1 (6 bases). This CDR3 region has 15 residues. Germline CDR1 reads WSHSY; CDR2 reads SAAADI. Trimming left V 9 bases short and J 0 bases short, with 15 bases between. The CDR3 bases are TGCGCCAGGATAAACAGGGTTTTCTCTGGAAACACCATATATTTT. Residues: CARINRVFSGNTIYF.

This clone is medium-sized by share. The J gene is TRBJ2-7, the V gene TRBV27, with 7 bases fitting TRBD1. The CDR3 is 13 residues long. Germline lookup yields CDR1 MNHEY and CDR2 SMNVEV (reference sequence). The V segment lost 3 bases and the J segment 3 bases; nucleotides outside the gene matches: 2. DNA for the CDR3: TGTGCCAGCAGTTTGTACAGGGGCTACGAGCAGTACTTC. Translation: CASSLYRGYEQYF.

The chain uses TRBV7-2 and TRBJ2-5; D might be TRBD1 (6 bases). The DNA end lines up better with TRBJ2-7; the J call may be wrong. Germline CDR1 SGHTA, CDR2 FQGNSA. The CDR3 is 15 amino acids. CDR3 coding DNA: TGTGCCAGCAGCTTTGGGGCCAGGGGTAATCACGAGCAGTACTTC. This sequence encodes CASSFGARGNHEQYF.

The V call is TRBV30, the J call TRBJ2-1; the D gene is possibly TRBD2 (6 bases). V gave up 5 bases and J gave up 10 bases, with 15 bases separating them. The CDR3 is made up of 12 amino acids. CDR1 is GTSNPN and CDR2 is SVGIG in the germline V gene (reference sequence). The CDR3 sequence is CAWSEGVGEQFF. The CDR3 DNA is TGTGCCTGGTCGGAGGGTGTCGGCGAGCAGTTCTTC.

The chain joins TRBV5-1 to TRBJ2-7; TRBD1 matches 7 bases. Per germline, CDR1 SGHRS and CDR2 YFSETQ. V trimming: 0 bases; J trimming: 6 bases; junction bases outside the gene matches: 21. The CDR3 totals 19 residues. CDR3: CASSLGDSYVNPPTGEQYF. CDR3 DNA sequence: TGCGCCAGCAGCTTGGGGGACAGCTACGTTAATCCTCCTACGGGCGAGCAGTACTTC.